What follows are 28 T cell receptor beta chains derived from one specimen sequenced in a study of cytomegalovirus exposure and HLA in healthy donors. Some clones are missing from TCRdb's copy, which holds only in-frame ones; the method was immunoSEQ multiplex PCR. The data hold about 110,000 clones, with roughly 90% observed a single time. Sequencing input: PBMCs. These receptors originate from a woman aged 25 to 39 in good health and CMV-seropositive.

The chain couples TRBV4-2 to TRBJ2-6; tentatively, D is TRBD2 (7 bases). Germline V gene data show CDR1 as LGHNA and CDR2 as YNFKEQ. The CDR3 extends over 14 amino acids. Trimming removed 8 bases from V and 4 bases from J, with 12 bases in between. CDR3 DNA: TGTGCCAGCCGGGGGGCGCAGGGGGCCAACGTCCTGACTTTC. Amino acids: CASRGAQGANVLTF.

This chain joins TRBV30 and TRBJ1-2; no clear D gene. The V end was cut by 2 bases, the J end by 1 base, with 8 bases between. The germline CDR1 and CDR2 sequences are GTSNPN and SVGIG (reference sequence). The CDR3 covers 13 residues. The CDR3 protein is CAWSRGSNYGYTF. CDR3 nucleotide sequence: TGTGCCTGGAGTCGGGGTAGTAACTATGGCTACACCTTC.

The chain uses TRBV6-1 and TRBJ2-3; TRBD2 matches 8 bases. Germline loops: CDR1 MNHNS, CDR2 SASEGT. V lost 2 bases, J lost 1 base, and 8 bases stayed unmatched. The CDR3 length is 17 residues. DNA of the CDR3: TGTGCCAGCAGTGAATTTCCTTCACTAGCGGGCACAGATACGCAGTATTTT. This translates into CASSEFPSLAGTDTQYF.

The CDR3 DNA reads as TGTGCCAGCAGCTTAGTTGGCCAGGGGGCTAGGAAGAGTTACGAGCAGTACTTC. Its protein product is CASSLVGQGARKSYEQYF. This chain uses TRBV7-9 with TRBJ2-7; 8 bases are a match to TRBD1. After removal of 1 base from V and 4 bases from J, the junction contained 15 bases not matched to a gene. Germline V gene lookup returns CDR1 SEHNR and CDR2 FQNEAQ (reference sequence). The CDR3 length is 18 residues. Full variable domain (rest looked up from reference TRBV7-9 and TRBJ2-7): DTGVSQNPRHKITKRGQNVTFRCDPISEHNRLYWYRQTLGQGPEFLTYFQNEAQLEKSRLLSDRFSAERPKGSFSTLEIQRTEQGDSAMYLCASSLVGQGARKSYEQYFGPGTRLTVT.

V usage is TRBV27 and J usage is TRBJ2-7; 9 bases are shared with TRBD1. The CDR3 loop spans 13 amino acids. V was pared by 5 bases and J by 3 bases, with 2 bases of the junction left unmatched. Germline-derived CDR1 and CDR2 are MNHEY and SMNVEV (reference sequence). In DNA form, the CDR3 reads TGTGCCAGCAGTCGGGGACAGGGCTACGAGCAGTACTTC. It encodes CASSRGQGYEQYF.

This rearrangement joins TRBV7-2 to TRBJ1-3, with a possible D match to TRBD1 (5 bases). The CDR3 has 15 amino acids. Germline V gene sequence: CDR1 SGHTA, CDR2 FQGNSA. V dropped 8 bases and J dropped 2 bases, with 16 bases sitting between them. The CDR3 spells CASGTRQPAGNTIYF. Here the CDR3 DNA reads TGTGCCAGCGGAACCCGACAGCCCGCTGGAAACACCATATATTTT.

CDR3 nucleotides: TGTGCCAGCACGGCGGGCTCTGGGGCCAACGTCCTGACTTTC. This sequence encodes CASTAGSGANVLTF. The chain recombines TRBV2 with TRBJ2-6, with TRBD2 as a possible D gene (5 bases). Germline V gives CDR1 SNHLY, CDR2 FYNNEI. V was cut by 7 bases and J by 0 bases, with 7 bases left in between. This CDR3 is built from 14 residues. The whole variable domain, filled in from reference TRBV2 and TRBJ2-6, reads EPEVTQTPSHQVTQMGQEVILRCVPISNHLYFYWYRQILGQKVEFLVSFYNNEISEKSEIFDDQFSVERPDGSNFTLKIRSTKLEDSAMYFCASTAGSGANVLTFGAGSRLTVL.

This chain uses TRBV7-3 with TRBJ2-1, with TRBD2 matching 9 bases. Losses at the gene ends were 6 bases for V and 0 bases for J; bases not matched to a gene: 3. Germline V gene data show CDR1 as SGHTA and CDR2 as FQGTGA. There are 15 residues in the CDR3. The CDR3 DNA follows: TGTGCCAGCAGTCGTAGCGGGAGCTCCTACAATGAGCAGTTCTTC. Translation gives CASSRSGSSYNEQFF.

The chain combines TRBV4-3 with TRBJ2-1; TRBD2 matches 10 bases. The trim removed 3 bases at V and 2 bases at J, leaving 4 bases unmatched. The length of the CDR3 is 16 residues. Germline lookup yields CDR1 LGHNA and CDR2 YSLEER. For the CDR3, the DNA is TGCGCCAGCAGCCAGAACAGCGGGGGGGCCTACAATGAGCAGTTCTTC. Residues: CASSQNSGGAYNEQFF.

The chain recombines TRBV7-9 with TRBJ1-1, with D unclear. The CDR3 spans 11 residues. V was trimmed by 5 bases and J by 7 bases, leaving 8 bases between them. Germline CDR1 and CDR2: SEHNR and FQNEAQ (reference sequence). The CDR3 here is CASSITSEAFF. CDR3 nucleotides: TGTGCCAGCAGCATCACCAGTGAAGCTTTCTTT.

This clone occurred a few times. V and J are TRBV15 and TRBJ1-2; 10 bases fit TRBD1. Per germline, CDR1 LNHNV and CDR2 YYDKDF (reference sequence). The V segment lost 5 bases and the J segment 7 bases; nucleotides outside the gene matches: 13. The CDR3 loop spans 16 amino acids. The CDR3 DNA reads TGTGCCACCAGCCTTCGTAAAAGGACAGGGGGAAGTGGCTACACCTTC. Residues: CATSLRKRTGGSGYTF.

This clone appeared a few times. V is TRBV19 and J is TRBJ1-1; D is perhaps TRBD1 (5 bases). The CDR3 has 13 amino acids. Germline V gene lookup returns CDR1 LNHDA and CDR2 SQIVND (reference sequence). V was clipped by 5 bases and J by 2 bases, with 9 bases between them. The DNA for the CDR3 is TGTGCCAGTAGTCAAACAGGCAACACTGAAGCTTTCTTT. Its translation: CASSQTGNTEAFF.

The chain carries TRBV6-6 and TRBJ1-2, with D possibly TRBD1 on 6 matching bases. V shed 5 bases and J shed 5 bases, with 12 bases lying between them. Germline assignment: CDR1 MNHNY and CDR2 SVGAGI (reference sequence). The CDR3 contains 13 residues. CDR3 sequence reads: CASSDQGPYGYTF. CDR3 coding DNA: TGTGCCAGCAGTGACCAGGGGCCGTATGGCTACACCTTC.

The chain links TRBV5-1 to TRBJ2-1; 14 bases match TRBD2. CDR3 length: 16 residues. V lost 4 bases to trimming and J lost 9 bases; unmatched junction nucleotides: 9. Germline values: CDR1 SGHRS, CDR2 YFSETQ. CDR3 in amino acids: CASSATGTSGSVEQFF. CDR3 nucleotides: TGCGCCAGCAGCGCAACCGGGACTAGCGGGAGTGTTGAGCAGTTCTTC. The full variable domain, rest sourced from reference TRBV5-1 and TRBJ2-1, is KAGVTQTPRYLIKTRGQQVTLSCSPISGHRSVSWYQQTPGQGLQFLFEYFSETQRNKGNFPGRFSGRQFSNSRSEMNVSTLELGDSALYLCASSATGTSGSVEQFFGPGTRLTVL.

This chain connects TRBV2 to TRBJ2-1; 9 bases agree with TRBD2. The CDR3 loop spans 14 amino acids. V trimming: 7 bases; J trimming: 1 base; junction bases outside the gene matches: 2. Germline V lookup: CDR1 SNHLY, CDR2 FYNNEI. DNA of the CDR3: TGTGCCAGCAAGGCGGGAGGGTCCTACAATGAGCAGTTCTTC. The encoded protein is CASKAGGSYNEQFF.

CDR3 nucleotides: TGTGCCAGCAGTTTGGTGGGGGGGGGCTATGGCTACACCTTC. This gives the protein CASSLVGGGYGYTF. The rearrangement joins TRBV6-6 to TRBJ1-2; weak D call: TRBD1 (5 bases). CDR1 is MNHNY, CDR2 SVGAGI, per germline (reference sequence). The CDR3 is made up of 14 amino acids. Trimming took 4 bases from V and 4 from J, leaving 13 bases between them.

CDR3 DNA: TGTGCCAGCAGTTCCTCGGGAGGGGACACTGAAGCTTTCTTT. It codes for CASSSSGGDTEAFF. The chain couples TRBV6-5 to TRBJ1-1; D is possibly TRBD1 (5 bases). V lost 4 bases, J lost 3 bases, and 12 bases lay in between. This CDR3 is 14 amino acids long. The germline gives CDR1 MNHEY, CDR2 SVGAGI.

The V and J genes are TRBV30 and TRBJ2-7; the D gene is possibly TRBD1 (6 bases). The CDR3 consists of 13 residues. Trimming took off 0 bases at V and 3 bases at J, with 9 bases between the two ends. In germline, CDR1 is GTSNPN, CDR2 SVGIG (reference sequence). The CDR3 sequence: CAWSVGQRYEQYF. The CDR3 coding sequence is TGTGCCTGGAGTGTGGGACAACGCTACGAGCAGTACTTC.

This chain links TRBV18 with TRBJ1-2; D remains unclear. The CDR3 totals 15 residues. The germline gives CDR1 KGHSH, CDR2 LQKENI. V was pared by 0 bases and J by 5 bases, with 13 bases between. This chain's CDR3 is CASSPPTSLAYGYTF. DNA for the CDR3: TGTGCCAGCTCACCACCGACTTCCCTAGCGTATGGCTACACCTTC.

The J gene is TRBJ2-5, the V gene TRBV5-4; tentatively, D is TRBD1 (6 bases). Germline V gene sequence: CDR1 SGHNT, CDR2 YYREEE (reference sequence). CDR3 length equals 16 residues. V dropped 3 bases and J dropped 2 bases, with 17 bases sitting between them. The CDR3 DNA is TGTGCCAGCAGCTCGGGGACAAGAATGGGGCAAGAGACCCAGTACTTC. Translation gives CASSSGTRMGQETQYF.

This clone was recorded a few times. The genes are TRBV30 and TRBJ1-3; D remains unclear. The germline CDR1 and CDR2 sequences are GTSNPN and SVGIG (reference sequence). The CDR3 has 15 amino acids. V dropped 3 bases and J dropped 5 bases, with 17 bases sitting between them. The CDR3 region has the DNA TGTGCCTGGAGCCCCTCGTCCTGGAGCCGAAACACCATATATTTT. As protein: CAWSPSSWSRNTIYF. Looking up the rest from reference TRBV30 and TRBJ1-3 gives the full variable domain: SQTIHQWPATLVQPVGSPLSLECTVEGTSNPNLYWYRQAAGRGLQLLFYSVGIGQISSEVPQNLSASRPQDRQFILSSKKLLLSDSGFYLCAWSPSSWSRNTIYFGEGSWLTVV.

The rearrangement links TRBV7-3 to TRBJ2-2; D gene ambiguous. The CDR3 extends over 13 amino acids. With 5 bases removed from V and 4 bases from J, the gap between germline ends came to 8 bases. Germline-derived CDR1 and CDR2 are SGHTA and FQGTGA. DNA of the CDR3: TGTGCCAGCAGCCTTGTCAGCACCGGGGAGCTGTTTTTT. Its protein product is CASSLVSTGELFF.

The rearrangement uses TRBV19 and TRBJ2-7, with D tentatively TRBD1 (7 bases). The length of the CDR3 is 14 residues. The V end lost 5 bases, the J end lost 7 bases, and 18 bases lay between the germline ends. The germline gives CDR1 LNHDA, CDR2 SQIVND (reference sequence). The CDR3 protein is CASSVNRGGREQYF. In DNA form, the CDR3 reads TGTGCCAGTAGTGTCAACAGGGGAGGTCGGGAGCAGTACTTC.

The chain combines TRBV7-2 with TRBJ1-1; D unclear. Germline CDR1 and CDR2: SGHTA and FQGNSA. The CDR3 is 13 amino acids. With 1 base removed from V and 7 bases from J, the gap between germline ends came to 10 bases. CDR3 nucleotides: TGTGCCAGCAGCTTAGAAGCAGGTTTTGAAGCTTTCTTT. It yields the protein CASSLEAGFEAFF.

The chain employs TRBV4-2 and TRBJ2-1; D is perhaps TRBD2 (5 bases). The CDR3 contains 14 residues. Germline V gene lookup returns CDR1 LGHNA and CDR2 YNFKEQ. The V end lost 1 base, the J end lost 10 bases, and 14 bases lay between the germline ends. The CDR3 bases are TGTGCCAGCAGCCAAGCCACCGGGGTTGCGGAGCAGTTCTTC. Its protein is CASSQATGVAEQFF.

The chain links TRBV12-2 to TRBJ1-1. TRBV12-2 is a documented pseudogene. The CDR3 sequence is 17 residues long. CDR3 in DNA: TGTGCAAGTCGCTTAGTGGTAAAGGACCGGGGGAACACTGAAGCTTTCTTT. This translates into CASRLVVKDRGNTEAFF.

This chain uses TRBV30 with TRBJ2-7; tentative D call: TRBD2 (5 bases). This CDR3 comprises 15 residues. Germline assignment: CDR1 GTSNPN and CDR2 SVGIG (reference sequence). V dropped 0 bases and J dropped 3 bases, with 15 bases sitting between them. The CDR3 DNA reads TGTGCCTGGAGTGTTAAGACTAACCTTCGCTACGAGCAGTACTTC. Translating gives CAWSVKTNLRYEQYF.

This clone appeared a single time. The chain links TRBV2 to TRBJ2-1, with 7 positions matching TRBD1. Germline V lookup: CDR1 SNHLY, CDR2 FYNNEI. V lost 7 bases to trimming and J lost 5 bases; unmatched junction nucleotides: 2. This CDR3 is built from 12 residues. The CDR3 region is CASTGTDNEQFF. DNA for the CDR3: TGTGCCAGCACCGGGACAGACAATGAGCAGTTCTTC.